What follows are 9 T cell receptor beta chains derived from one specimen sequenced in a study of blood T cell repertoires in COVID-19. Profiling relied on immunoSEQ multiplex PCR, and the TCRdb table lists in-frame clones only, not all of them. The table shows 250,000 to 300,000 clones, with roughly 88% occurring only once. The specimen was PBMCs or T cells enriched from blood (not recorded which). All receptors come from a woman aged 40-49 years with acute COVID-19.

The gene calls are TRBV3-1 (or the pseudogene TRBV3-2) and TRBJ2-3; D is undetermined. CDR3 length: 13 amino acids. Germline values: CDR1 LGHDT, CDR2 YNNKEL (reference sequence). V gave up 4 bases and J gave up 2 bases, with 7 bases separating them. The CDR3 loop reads CASSPLYTDTQYF. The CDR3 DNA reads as TGTGCCAGCAGCCCCCTGTACACAGATACGCAGTATTTT.

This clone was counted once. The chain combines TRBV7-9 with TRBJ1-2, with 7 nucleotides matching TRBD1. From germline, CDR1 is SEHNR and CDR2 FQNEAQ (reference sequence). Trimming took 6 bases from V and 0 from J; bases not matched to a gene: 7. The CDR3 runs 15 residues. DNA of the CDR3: TGTGCCAGCAGTAATCCGCAGGGGGCTAACTATGGCTACACCTTC. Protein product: CASSNPQGANYGYTF. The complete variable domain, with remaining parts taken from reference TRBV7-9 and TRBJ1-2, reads DTGVSQNPRHKITKRGQNVTFRCDPISEHNRLYWYRQTLGQGPEFLTYFQNEAQLEKSRLLSDRFSAERPKGSFSTLEIQRTEQGDSAMYLCASSNPQGANYGYTFGSGTRLTVV.

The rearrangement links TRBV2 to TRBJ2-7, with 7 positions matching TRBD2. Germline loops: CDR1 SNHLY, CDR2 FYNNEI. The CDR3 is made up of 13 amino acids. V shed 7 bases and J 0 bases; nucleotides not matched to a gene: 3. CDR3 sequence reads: CASTSGNSYEQYF. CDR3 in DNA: TGTGCCAGCACCAGCGGGAACTCCTACGAGCAGTACTTC.

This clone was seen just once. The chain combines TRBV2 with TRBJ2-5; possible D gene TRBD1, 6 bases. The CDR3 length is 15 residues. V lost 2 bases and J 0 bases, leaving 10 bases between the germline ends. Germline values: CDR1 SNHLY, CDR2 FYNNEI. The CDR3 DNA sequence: TGTGCCAGCAGTGAACCCAGGGGAGACCAAGAGACCCAGTACTTC. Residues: CASSEPRGDQETQYF.

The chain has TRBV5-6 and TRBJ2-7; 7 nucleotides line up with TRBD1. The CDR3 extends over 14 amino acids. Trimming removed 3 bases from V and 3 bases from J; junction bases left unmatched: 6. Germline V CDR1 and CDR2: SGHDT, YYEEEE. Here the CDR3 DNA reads TGTGCCAGCAGCTCCCTAGGACAGGTCTACGAGCAGTACTTC. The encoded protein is CASSSLGQVYEQYF.

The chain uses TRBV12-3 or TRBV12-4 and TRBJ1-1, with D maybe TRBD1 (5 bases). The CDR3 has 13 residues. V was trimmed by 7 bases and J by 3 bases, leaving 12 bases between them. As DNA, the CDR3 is TGTGCCAGCACCCTAATAGGGGACACTGAAGCTTTCTTT. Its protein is CASTLIGDTEAFF.

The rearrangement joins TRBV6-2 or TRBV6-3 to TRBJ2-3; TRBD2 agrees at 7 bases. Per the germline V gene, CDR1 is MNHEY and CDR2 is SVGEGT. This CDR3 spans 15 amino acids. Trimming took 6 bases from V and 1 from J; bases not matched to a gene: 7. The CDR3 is CASRPSGAGTDTQYF. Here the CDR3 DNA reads TGTGCCAGCAGGCCTAGCGGAGCGGGCACAGATACGCAGTATTTT.

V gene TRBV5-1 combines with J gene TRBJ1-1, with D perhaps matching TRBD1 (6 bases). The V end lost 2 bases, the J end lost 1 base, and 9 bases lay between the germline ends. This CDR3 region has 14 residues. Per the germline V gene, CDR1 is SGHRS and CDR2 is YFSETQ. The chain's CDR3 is CASSFLQGNTEAFF. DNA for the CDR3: TGCGCCAGCAGCTTCTTACAGGGGAACACTGAAGCTTTCTTT.

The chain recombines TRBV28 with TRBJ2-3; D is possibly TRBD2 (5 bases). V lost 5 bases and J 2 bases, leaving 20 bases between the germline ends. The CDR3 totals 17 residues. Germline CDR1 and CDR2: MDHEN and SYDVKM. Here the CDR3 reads CASSESTFGVFTDTQYF. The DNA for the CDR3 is TGTGCCAGCAGTGAATCAACATTCGGGGTTTTCACAGATACGCAGTATTTT.